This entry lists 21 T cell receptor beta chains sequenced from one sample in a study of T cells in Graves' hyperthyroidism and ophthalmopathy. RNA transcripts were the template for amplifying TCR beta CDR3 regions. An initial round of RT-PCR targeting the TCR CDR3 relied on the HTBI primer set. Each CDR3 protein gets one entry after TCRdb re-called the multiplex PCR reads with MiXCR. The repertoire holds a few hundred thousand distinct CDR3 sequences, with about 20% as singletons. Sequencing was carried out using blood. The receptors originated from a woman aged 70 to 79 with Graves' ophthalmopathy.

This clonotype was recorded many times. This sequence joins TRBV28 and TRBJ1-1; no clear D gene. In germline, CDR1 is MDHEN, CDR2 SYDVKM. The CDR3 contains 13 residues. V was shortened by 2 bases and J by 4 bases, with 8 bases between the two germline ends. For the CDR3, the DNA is TGTGCCAGCAGTTTAGTAGGAAGCACTGAAGCTTTCTTT. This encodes CASSLVGSTEAFF.

CDR3 sequence (DNA): TGTGCCAGTAGTATTGGGACACACACCGGGGAGCTGTTTTTT. Amino acids: CASSIGTHTGELFF. The chain combines TRBV19 with TRBJ2-2; D perhaps matches TRBD1 (6 bases). The CDR3 extends over 14 amino acids. V was pared by 3 bases and J by 3 bases, with 8 bases between. The germline gives CDR1 LNHDA, CDR2 SQIVND (reference sequence).

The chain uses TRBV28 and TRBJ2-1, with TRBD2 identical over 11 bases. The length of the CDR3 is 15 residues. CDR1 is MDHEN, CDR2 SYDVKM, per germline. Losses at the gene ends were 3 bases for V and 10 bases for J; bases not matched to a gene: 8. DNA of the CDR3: TGTGCCAGCAGTTTCCCACTAGCGGGAGCGGAAGAGCAGTTCTTC. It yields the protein CASSFPLAGAEEQFF.

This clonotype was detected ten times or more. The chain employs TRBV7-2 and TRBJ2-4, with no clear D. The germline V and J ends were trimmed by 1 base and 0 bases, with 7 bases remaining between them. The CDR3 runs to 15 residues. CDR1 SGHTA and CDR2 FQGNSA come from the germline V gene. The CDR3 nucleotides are TGTGCCAGCAGCTTAGGGGCGTTAGCCAAAAACATTCAGTACTTC. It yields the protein CASSLGALAKNIQYF. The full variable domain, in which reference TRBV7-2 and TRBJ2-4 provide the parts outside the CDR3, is GAGVSQSPSNKVTEKGKDVELRCDPISGHTALYWYRQSLGQGLEFLIYFQGNSAPDKSGLPSDRFSAERTGGSVSTLTIQRTQQEDSAVYLCASSLGALAKNIQYFGAGTRLSVL.

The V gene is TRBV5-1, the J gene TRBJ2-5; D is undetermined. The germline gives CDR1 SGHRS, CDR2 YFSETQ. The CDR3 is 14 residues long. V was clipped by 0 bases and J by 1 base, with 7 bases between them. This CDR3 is CASSLVSFQETQYF. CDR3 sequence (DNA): TGCGCCAGCAGCTTGGTTAGTTTCCAAGAGACCCAGTACTTC.

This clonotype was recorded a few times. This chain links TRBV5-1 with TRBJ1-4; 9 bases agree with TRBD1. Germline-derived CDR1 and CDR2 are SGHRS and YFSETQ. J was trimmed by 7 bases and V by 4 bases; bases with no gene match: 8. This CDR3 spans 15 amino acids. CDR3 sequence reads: CASSPGGQGREKLFF. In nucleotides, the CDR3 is TGCGCCAGCAGCCCGGGGGGACAGGGACGTGAAAAACTGTTTTTT.

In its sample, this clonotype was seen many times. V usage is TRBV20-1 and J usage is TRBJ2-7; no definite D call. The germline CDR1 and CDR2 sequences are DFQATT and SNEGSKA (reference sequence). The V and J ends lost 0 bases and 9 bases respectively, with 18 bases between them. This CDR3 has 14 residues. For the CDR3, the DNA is TGCAGTGCTAGAGACCCGACGGATCCCCGCGCGCAGTACTTC. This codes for CSARDPTDPRAQYF.

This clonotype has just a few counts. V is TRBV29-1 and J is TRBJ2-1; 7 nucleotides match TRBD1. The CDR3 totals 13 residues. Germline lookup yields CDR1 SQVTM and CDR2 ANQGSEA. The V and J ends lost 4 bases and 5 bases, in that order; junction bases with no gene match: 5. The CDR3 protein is CSVVTGDDNEQFF. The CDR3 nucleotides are TGCAGCGTTGTAACAGGGGACGACAATGAGCAGTTCTTC.

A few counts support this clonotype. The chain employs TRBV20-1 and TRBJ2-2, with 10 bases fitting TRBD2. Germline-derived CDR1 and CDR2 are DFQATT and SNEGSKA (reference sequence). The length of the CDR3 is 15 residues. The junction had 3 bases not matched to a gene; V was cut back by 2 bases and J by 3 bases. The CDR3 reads CSARPSGRYTGELFF. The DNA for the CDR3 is TGCAGTGCTAGACCTAGCGGGAGATACACCGGGGAGCTGTTTTTT.

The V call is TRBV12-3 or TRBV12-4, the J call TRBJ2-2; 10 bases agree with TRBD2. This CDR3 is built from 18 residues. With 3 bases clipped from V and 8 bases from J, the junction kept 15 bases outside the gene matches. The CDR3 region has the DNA TGTGCCAGCAGTTTGAGCGGACTAGCGGCCCGGGGGGGTGGGGAGCTGTTTTTT. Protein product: CASSLSGLAARGGGELFF.

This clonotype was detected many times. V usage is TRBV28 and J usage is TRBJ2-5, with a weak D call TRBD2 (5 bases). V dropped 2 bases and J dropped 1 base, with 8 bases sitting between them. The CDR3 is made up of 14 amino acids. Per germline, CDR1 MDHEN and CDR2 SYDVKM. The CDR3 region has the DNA TGTGCCAGCAGTTTAGCGGGCCTCCAAGAGACCCAGTACTTC. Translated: CASSLAGLQETQYF.

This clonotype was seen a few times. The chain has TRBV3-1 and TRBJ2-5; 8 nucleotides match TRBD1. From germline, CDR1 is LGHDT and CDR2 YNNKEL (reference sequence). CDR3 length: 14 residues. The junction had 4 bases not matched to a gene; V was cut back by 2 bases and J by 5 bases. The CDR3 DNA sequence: TGTGCCAGCAGCCAACAGGGGGCTGGGGAGACCCAGTACTTC. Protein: CASSQQGAGETQYF.

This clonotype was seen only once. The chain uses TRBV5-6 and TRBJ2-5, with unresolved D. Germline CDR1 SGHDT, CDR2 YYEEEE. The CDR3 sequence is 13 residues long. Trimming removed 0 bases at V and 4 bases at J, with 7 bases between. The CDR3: CASSLVKPETQYF. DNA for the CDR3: TGTGCCAGCAGCTTGGTGAAGCCAGAGACCCAGTACTTC.

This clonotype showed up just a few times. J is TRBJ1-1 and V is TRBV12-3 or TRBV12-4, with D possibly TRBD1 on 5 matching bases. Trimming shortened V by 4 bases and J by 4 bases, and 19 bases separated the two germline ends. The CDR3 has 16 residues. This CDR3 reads CASSSFSGKRGTEAFF. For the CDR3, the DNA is TGTGCCAGCAGTTCCTTTTCAGGGAAAAGAGGCACTGAAGCTTTCTTT.

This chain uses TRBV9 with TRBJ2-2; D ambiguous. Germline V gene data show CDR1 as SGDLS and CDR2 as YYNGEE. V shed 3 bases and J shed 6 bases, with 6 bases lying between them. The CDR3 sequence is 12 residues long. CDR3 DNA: TGTGCCAGCAGCGGGTCCTCCGGGGAGCTGTTTTTT. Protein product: CASSGSSGELFF.

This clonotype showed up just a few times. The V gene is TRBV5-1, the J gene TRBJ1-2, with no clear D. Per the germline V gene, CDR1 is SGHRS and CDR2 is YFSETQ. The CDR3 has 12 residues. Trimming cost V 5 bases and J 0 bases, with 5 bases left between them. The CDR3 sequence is CASRDANYGYTF. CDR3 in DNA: TGCGCCAGCAGGGATGCTAACTATGGCTACACCTTC.

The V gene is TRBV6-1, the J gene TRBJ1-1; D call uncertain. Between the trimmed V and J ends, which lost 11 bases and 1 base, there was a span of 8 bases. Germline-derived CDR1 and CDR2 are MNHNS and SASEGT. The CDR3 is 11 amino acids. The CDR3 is CAYYRNTEAFF. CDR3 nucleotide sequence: TGTGCCTATTACAGGAACACTGAAGCTTTCTTT.

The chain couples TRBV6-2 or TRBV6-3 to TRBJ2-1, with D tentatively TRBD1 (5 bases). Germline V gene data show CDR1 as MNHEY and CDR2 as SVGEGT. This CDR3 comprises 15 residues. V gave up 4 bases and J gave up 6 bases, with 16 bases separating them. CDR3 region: CASSSATGLVNEQFF. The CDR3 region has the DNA TGTGCCAGCAGTTCCGCCACAGGTTTGGTCAATGAGCAGTTCTTC.

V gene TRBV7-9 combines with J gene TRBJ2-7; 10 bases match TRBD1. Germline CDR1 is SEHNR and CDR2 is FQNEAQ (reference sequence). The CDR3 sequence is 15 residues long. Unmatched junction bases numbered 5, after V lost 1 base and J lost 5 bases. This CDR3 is CASSLDGDRGDEQYF. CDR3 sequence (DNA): TGTGCCAGCAGCTTAGATGGGGACAGGGGCGACGAGCAGTACTTC. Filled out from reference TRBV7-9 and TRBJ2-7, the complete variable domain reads DTGVSQNPRHKITKRGQNVTFRCDPISEHNRLYWYRQTLGQGPEFLTYFQNEAQLEKSRLLSDRFSAERPKGSFSTLEIQRTEQGDSAMYLCASSLDGDRGDEQYFGPGTRLTVT.

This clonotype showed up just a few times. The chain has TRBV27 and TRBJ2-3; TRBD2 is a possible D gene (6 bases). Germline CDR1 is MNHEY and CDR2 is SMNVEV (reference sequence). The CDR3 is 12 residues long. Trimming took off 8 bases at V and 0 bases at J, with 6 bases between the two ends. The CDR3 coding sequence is TGTGCCAGCGGGAGGAGCACAGATACGCAGTATTTT. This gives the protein CASGRSTDTQYF.

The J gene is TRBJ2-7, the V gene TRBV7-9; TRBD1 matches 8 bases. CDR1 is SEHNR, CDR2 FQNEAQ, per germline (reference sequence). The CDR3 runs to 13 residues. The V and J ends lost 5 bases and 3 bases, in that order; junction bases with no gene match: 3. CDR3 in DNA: TGTGCCAGCAGCCTACAGGGGGACTACGAGCAGTACTTC. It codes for CASSLQGDYEQYF. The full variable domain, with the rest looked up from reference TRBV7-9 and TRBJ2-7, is DTGVSQNPRHKITKRGQNVTFRCDPISEHNRLYWYRQTLGQGPEFLTYFQNEAQLEKSRLLSDRFSAERPKGSFSTLEIQRTEQGDSAMYLCASSLQGDYEQYFGPGTRLTVT.